What follows are 18 T cell receptor beta chains derived from one specimen sequenced in a study of Ad26.COV2.S vaccination and SARS-CoV-2 variants. Treatment meaning: 15 to 20 received Ad26.COV2.S at low or high dose, single or two shots; several received placebo; per-sample allocation not given. Specimen acquisition occurred on day 63 following the initial vaccine or placebo injection. Using immunoSEQ multiplex PCR, the repertoire was profiled, and TCRdb retains in-frame clones only, with some absent. Here the sample spans approximately 350,000 clones, around four fifths being singletons. The sample consisted of peripheral blood, taken in a trial of Ad26.COV2.S vaccine versus placebo. The receptors here all came from a person between 18 and 59 years old who received the Ad26.COV2.S COVID-19 vaccine or a placebo.

The V gene is TRBV7-2, the J gene TRBJ2-2; D call uncertain. The germline V and J ends were trimmed by 4 bases and 5 bases, with 5 bases remaining between them. The CDR3 totals 12 residues. CDR1 is SGHTA, CDR2 FQGNSA, per germline. DNA for the CDR3: TGTGCCAGCAGCTCCTCAACCGGGGAGCTGTTTTTT. Translating gives CASSSSTGELFF.

Remarks on this clone: The sample holds other DNA sequences that translate to the same CDR3. This chain links TRBV11-3 with TRBJ1-1; D not certain. This CDR3 comprises 12 residues. The V end was cut by 3 bases, the J end by 0 bases, with 2 bases between. Per the germline V gene, CDR1 is SGHNT and CDR2 is YENEEA. The CDR3 is CASSFLNTEAFF. Written as DNA, the CDR3 is TGTGCCAGCAGCTTTTTGAACACTGAAGCTTTCTTT.

This chain links TRBV5-5 with TRBJ1-2; D not certain. Trimming pared 3 bases from V and 0 bases from J, leaving 12 bases between. CDR1 is SGHKS, CDR2 YYEKEE, per germline (reference sequence). CDR3 length: 15 amino acids. CDR3: CASSWSPGSNYGYTF. DNA of the CDR3: TGTGCCAGCAGCTGGTCCCCGGGATCTAACTATGGCTACACCTTC.

This chain joins TRBV3-1 (or the pseudogene TRBV3-2) and TRBJ1-2; D unresolved. V lost 1 base, J lost 8 bases, and 5 bases lay in between. Germline V gene sequence: CDR1 LGHDT, CDR2 YNNKEL (reference sequence). The CDR3 has 11 residues. The CDR3 sequence: CASSQGFGYTF. In DNA, the CDR3 is TGTGCCAGCAGCCAAGGATTCGGCTACACCTTC.

The V gene is TRBV9, the J gene TRBJ2-1; TRBD2 might be the D (5 bases). The germline V and J ends were trimmed by 0 bases and 7 bases, with 8 bases remaining between them. Looked up from germline, CDR1 is SGDLS and CDR2 is YYNGEE. This CDR3 has 13 amino acids. CDR3 DNA: TGTGCCAGCAGCGTAGTTACGGGAAATGAGCAGTTCTTC. Translating gives CASSVVTGNEQFF. Full variable domain (outside the CDR3, taken from reference TRBV9 and TRBJ2-1): DSGVTQTPKHLITATGQRVTLRCSPRSGDLSVYWYQQSLDQGLQFLIQYYNGEERAKGNILERFSAQQFPDLHSELNLSSLELGDSALYFCASSVVTGNEQFFGPGTRLTVL.

The chain combines TRBV24-1 with TRBJ2-1; D remains ambiguous. CDR1 and CDR2 from the germline V gene are KGHDR and SFDVKD. Trimming removed 3 bases from V and 6 bases from J, with 5 bases in between. The CDR3 runs to 12 residues. CDR3: CATSDPGNEQFF. CDR3 DNA sequence: TGTGCCACCAGTGATCCGGGCAATGAGCAGTTCTTC.

The V and J genes are TRBV18 and TRBJ2-7; 12 nucleotides align to TRBD1. V trimming: 3 bases; J trimming: 5 bases; junction bases outside the gene matches: 5. The germline V gene encodes CDR1 KGHSH and CDR2 LQKENI. The length of the CDR3 is 15 residues. The CDR3 nucleotides read TGTGCCAGCTCACCGGGACAGGGGGCACTTAACGAGCAGTACTTC. The encoded protein is CASSPGQGALNEQYF. The variable domain in full, with the rest retrieved from reference TRBV18 and TRBJ2-7, is NAGVMQNPRHLVRRRGQEARLRCSPMKGHSHVYWYRQLPEEGLKFMVYLQKENIIDESGMPKERFSAEFPKEGPSILRIQQVVRGDSAAYFCASSPGQGALNEQYFGPGTRLTVT.

The V and J genes are TRBV11-2 and TRBJ2-7; D possibly corresponds to TRBD2 (5 bases). Germline-derived CDR1 and CDR2 are SGHAT and FQNNGV. The CDR3 has 15 amino acids. The V gene lost 1 base and the J gene lost 2 bases, with 12 bases spanning the gap. This CDR3 reads CASSLAGVRAYEQYF. Written as DNA, the CDR3 is TGTGCCAGCAGCTTAGCCGGGGTAAGAGCCTACGAGCAGTACTTC.

This chain uses TRBV9 with TRBJ1-2, with D possibly matching TRBD1 (5 bases). CDR3 size: 14 residues. V was clipped by 0 bases and J by 8 bases, with 14 bases between them. The germline gives CDR1 SGDLS, CDR2 YYNGEE. The CDR3 region has the DNA TGTGCCAGCAGCGTAGCTTGGTACGGGGCCGGCTACACCTTC. It yields the protein CASSVAWYGAGYTF.

This chain links TRBV5-1 with TRBJ2-3; 7 bases map to TRBD2. J was trimmed by 4 bases and V by 4 bases; bases with no gene match: 12. Germline loops: CDR1 SGHRS, CDR2 YFSETQ. This CDR3 spans 16 amino acids. The CDR3 protein is CASSRHGTTQADTQYF. The CDR3 DNA is TGCGCCAGCAGCCGCCATGGGACTACACAGGCAGATACGCAGTATTTT.

This rearrangement joins TRBV23-1 to TRBJ2-4; D perhaps matches TRBD2 (5 bases). TRBV23-1 is sorted into the ORF group, with uncertain function. The CDR3 has 13 amino acids. V was cut by 4 bases and J by 4 bases, with 8 bases left in between. The CDR3 sequence is CASSRGRKNIQYF. The CDR3 DNA sequence: TGCGCCAGCAGTCGAGGGAGAAAAAACATTCAGTACTTC.

The chain combines TRBV7-2 with TRBJ2-7, with D possibly matching TRBD2 (6 bases). The V gene's germline CDR1 is SGHTA and CDR2 FQGNSA. The CDR3 is 15 residues long. Trimming removed 4 bases at V and 6 bases at J, with 19 bases between. The CDR3 loop reads CASSSRPRSGGEQYF. In DNA form, the CDR3 reads TGTGCCAGCAGCTCAAGGCCCCGCTCCGGGGGCGAGCAGTACTTC.

This chain connects TRBV30 to TRBJ1-6; no clear D. In germline, CDR1 is GTSNPN, CDR2 SVGIG (reference sequence). The CDR3 is 15 amino acids. The ends were cut back, 0 bases at V and 3 bases at J, with 9 bases in the middle. The CDR3 region is CAWSVDGIYNSPLHF. The CDR3 DNA is TGTGCCTGGAGTGTTGACGGAATCTATAATTCACCCCTCCACTTT.

This chain uses TRBV3-1 (or the pseudogene TRBV3-2) with TRBJ2-7; D ambiguous. V lost 0 bases, J lost 0 bases, and 9 bases lay in between. The CDR3 loop spans 15 amino acids. Germline V gene lookup returns CDR1 LGHDT and CDR2 YNNKEL (reference sequence). The DNA of the CDR3 is TGTGCCAGCAGCCAAGATGGTCGGCGCTCCTACGAGCAGTACTTC. It yields the protein CASSQDGRRSYEQYF.

This sequence joins TRBV5-5 and TRBJ2-3; 7 bases line up with TRBD2. CDR1 is SGHKS and CDR2 is YYEKEE in the germline V gene (reference sequence). V lost 4 bases and J lost 0; bases outside the gene matches: 8. This CDR3 is built from 16 residues. Written as DNA, the CDR3 is TGTGCCAGCAGCCTCGGAGCGGGACCAAGCACAGATACGCAGTATTTT. Translation gives CASSLGAGPSTDTQYF.

V and J are TRBV6-2 or TRBV6-3 and TRBJ2-1; TRBD1 might be the D (5 bases). The germline gives CDR1 MNHEY, CDR2 SVGEGT. The CDR3 length is 13 residues. Trimming removed 5 bases at V and 4 bases at J, with 9 bases between. In nucleotides, the CDR3 is TGTGCCAGCAGTAGCCAGGGTTACAATGAGCAGTTCTTC. Protein sequence: CASSSQGYNEQFF.

The chain carries TRBV6-5 and TRBJ2-3; 7 bases fit TRBD2. Trimming at V came to 4 bases and at J to 4 bases, leaving 8 bases not matched to a gene. CDR1 MNHEY and CDR2 SVGAGI come from the germline V gene. This CDR3 spans 15 amino acids. CDR3 loop: CASSWTWGGADTQYF. CDR3 DNA sequence: TGTGCCAGCAGTTGGACGTGGGGGGGGGCAGATACGCAGTATTTT.

This clone was detected once. The CDR3 reads CASSQDLLTSGFYEQYF. The CDR3 DNA follows: TGCGCCAGCAGCCAAGATCTTTTGACTAGCGGGTTCTACGAGCAGTACTTC. This sequence joins TRBV4-1 and TRBJ2-7; 10 bases are shared with TRBD2. Per germline, CDR1 MGHRA and CDR2 YSYEKL. The junction had 8 bases not matched to a gene; V was cut back by 0 bases and J by 3 bases. The CDR3 is made up of 17 amino acids.